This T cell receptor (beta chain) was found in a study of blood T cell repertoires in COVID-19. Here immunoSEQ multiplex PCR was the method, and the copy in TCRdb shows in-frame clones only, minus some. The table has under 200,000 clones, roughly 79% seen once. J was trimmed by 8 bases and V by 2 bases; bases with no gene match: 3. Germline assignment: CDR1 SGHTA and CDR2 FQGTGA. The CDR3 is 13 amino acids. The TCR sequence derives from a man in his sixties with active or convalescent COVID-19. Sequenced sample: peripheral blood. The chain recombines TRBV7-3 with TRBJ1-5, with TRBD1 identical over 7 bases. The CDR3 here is CASSLYQGEPQHF. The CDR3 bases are TGTGCCAGCAGCTTATACCAGGGGGAGCCCCAGCATTTT.